The 18 T cell receptor beta chains reported below all come from one sample, sequenced in a study of blood T cell repertoires in COVID-19. The assay was immunoSEQ multiplex PCR, and TCRdb's table has in-frame clones only and misses some. The data show roughly 200,000 clones, about nine tenths seen once. Sequenced input: PBMCs or T cells enriched from blood (not recorded which). These TCRs come from a man aged 30 to 45 who had recovered from COVID-19.

This rearrangement joins TRBV29-1 to TRBJ2-5; 8 positions match TRBD1. The CDR3 runs to 14 residues. CDR1 and CDR2 (germline): SQVTM, ANQGSEA. With V trimmed by 6 bases and J by 5 bases, 11 bases remained unmatched. This chain's CDR3 is CSVSRAGGMETQYF. The CDR3 bases are TGCAGCGTGTCACGGGCAGGGGGCATGGAGACCCAGTACTTC.

The V gene is TRBV13, the J gene TRBJ2-7; the D gene is possibly TRBD2 (5 bases). The CDR3 contains 13 residues. The V gene's germline CDR1 is PRHDT and CDR2 FYEKMQ (reference sequence). The V end lost 5 bases, the J end lost 5 bases, and 13 bases lay between the germline ends. The CDR3 DNA follows: TGTGCCAGCAGCCGTAGCGTCCCGAACGAGCAGTACTTC. It specifies CASSRSVPNEQYF.

This clone is a singleton in its sample. The chain is built from TRBV18 and TRBJ1-6, with D possibly TRBD1 on 6 matching bases. The V end was cut by 3 bases, the J end by 6 bases, with 12 bases between. This CDR3 has 15 amino acids. The germline gives CDR1 KGHSH, CDR2 LQKENI. The CDR3: CASSPQQGSNSPLHF. For the CDR3, the DNA is TGTGCCAGCTCACCGCAACAGGGTTCTAATTCACCCCTCCACTTT.

V and J are TRBV6-1 and TRBJ2-5; 8 positions agree with TRBD2. This CDR3 comprises 16 residues. The germline V gene encodes CDR1 MNHNS and CDR2 SASEGT. V dropped 1 base and J dropped 0; count of bases not matched to a gene: 4. CDR3 amino acids: CASSEVVAGHQETQYF. CDR3 bases: TGTGCCAGCAGTGAAGTCGTAGCGGGGCACCAAGAGACCCAGTACTTC.

CDR3 residues: CASSLGDSYNEQFF. The CDR3, as DNA: TGCGCCAGCAGCTTGGGAGACAGCTACAATGAGCAGTTCTTC. The chain employs TRBV5-1 and TRBJ2-1; tentatively, D is TRBD1 (5 bases). V lost 0 bases and J 3 bases, leaving 7 bases between the germline ends. Looked up from germline, CDR1 is SGHRS and CDR2 is YFSETQ. The CDR3 consists of 14 residues.

The genes are TRBV11-2 and TRBJ1-1; 7 nucleotides line up with TRBD1. The V and J ends lost 2 bases and 5 bases, in that order; junction bases with no gene match: 5. Germline-derived CDR1 and CDR2 are SGHAT and FQNNGV. This CDR3 spans 14 amino acids. The CDR3 region is CASSLWTTGTEAFF. For the CDR3, the DNA is TGTGCCAGCAGCTTATGGACGACAGGGACTGAAGCTTTCTTT.

This clone occurred once. The chain links TRBV11-2 to TRBJ2-3, with D tentatively TRBD2 (6 bases). Per the germline V gene, CDR1 is SGHAT and CDR2 is FQNNGV. This CDR3 contains 15 residues. Trimming removed 2 bases at V and 0 bases at J, with 9 bases between. The CDR3 here is CASSLLAASTDTQYF. CDR3 bases: TGTGCCAGCAGCTTATTAGCGGCTAGCACAGATACGCAGTATTTT.

V gene TRBV30 combines with J gene TRBJ1-1, with D possibly being TRBD1 (5 bases). This CDR3 region has 14 residues. Germline V gene sequence: CDR1 GTSNPN, CDR2 SVGIG (reference sequence). V lost 2 bases, J lost 1 base, and 11 bases lay in between. The CDR3 DNA reads TGTGCCTGGAGTCGGGGGGGGTGGAACACTGAAGCTTTCTTT. Translated: CAWSRGGWNTEAFF.

V usage is TRBV28 and J usage is TRBJ1-2; TRBD1 matches 8 bases. This CDR3 comprises 14 residues. V lost 5 bases, J lost 4 bases, and 6 bases stayed unmatched. CDR1 is MDHEN and CDR2 is SYDVKM in the germline V gene. The CDR3, as DNA: TGTGCCAGCAGTCACGAGACAGGGGTCTATGGCTACACCTTC. It translates to CASSHETGVYGYTF.

The CDR3 DNA sequence: TGTGCCAGCTCTCAAAGTCTACCGGAGTCCTACGAGCAGTACTTC. Its protein product is CASSQSLPESYEQYF. The genes are TRBV2 and TRBJ2-7, with D unclear. The V and J ends lost 8 bases and 1 base respectively, with 18 bases between them. The CDR3 has 15 amino acids. CDR1 and CDR2 (germline): SNHLY, FYNNEI.

V is TRBV4-2 and J is TRBJ2-1; tentatively, D is TRBD1 (6 bases). This CDR3 has 14 amino acids. Germline V CDR1 and CDR2: LGHNA, YNFKEQ. Deletions cut 0 bases from V and 6 bases from J, with 9 bases between. This CDR3 is CASSQETGTNEQFF. The DNA of the CDR3 is TGTGCCAGCAGCCAAGAGACAGGCACCAATGAGCAGTTCTTC.

This chain links TRBV2 with TRBJ1-6; TRBD1 aligns across 7 bases. V lost 6 bases and J lost 7; bases outside the gene matches: 6. The germline gives CDR1 SNHLY, CDR2 FYNNEI. CDR3 size: 14 residues. The CDR3 region has the DNA TGTGCCAGCAGACAGGGGACACCGAATTCACCCCTCCACTTT. Its protein is CASRQGTPNSPLHF.

This clone has just a few counts. The J gene is TRBJ2-1, the V gene TRBV10-1; D possibly corresponds to TRBD1 (5 bases). Per the germline V gene, CDR1 is WNHNN and CDR2 is SYGVQD (reference sequence). The CDR3 loop spans 15 amino acids. With 6 bases removed from V and 0 bases from J, the gap between germline ends came to 12 bases. In DNA, the CDR3 is TGCGCCAGCAGCAGGGATTTGAGCTCCTACAATGAGCAGTTCTTC. Its translation is CASSRDLSSYNEQFF.

The chain combines TRBV6-5 with TRBJ2-7, with 9 bases that match TRBD2. The V gene's germline CDR1 is MNHEY and CDR2 SVGAGI. This CDR3 spans 14 amino acids. The V segment lost 6 bases and the J segment 2 bases; nucleotides outside the gene matches: 5. This chain's CDR3 is CASRKTSGTYEQYF. CDR3 in DNA: TGTGCCAGCAGGAAGACTAGCGGTACCTACGAGCAGTACTTC.

The chain recombines TRBV5-4 with TRBJ2-7; tentative D call: TRBD2 (6 bases). Trimming cost V 1 base and J 6 bases, with 11 bases left between them. CDR1 is SGHNT, CDR2 YYREEE, per germline (reference sequence). This CDR3 has 13 residues. The CDR3 bases are TGTGCCAGCAGCTTGCGAGGGAGGAGCGAGCAGTACTTC. Its protein product is CASSLRGRSEQYF.

The rearrangement uses TRBV14 and TRBJ2-5, with TRBD2 matching 10 bases. Per germline, CDR1 SGHDN and CDR2 FVKESK. V shed 1 base, J shed 5 bases, and the junction held 16 bases outside the gene matches. The length of the CDR3 is 19 residues. CDR3 sequence (DNA): TGTGCCAGCAGCCAAGGGGGACCAGTAGCGGGAGGCCCCCGGGAGACCCAGTACTTC. It is translated as CASSQGGPVAGGPRETQYF.

This chain links TRBV6-4 with TRBJ2-1; D may be TRBD1 (6 bases). Per germline, CDR1 MRHNA and CDR2 SNTAGT. The germline V and J ends were trimmed by 6 bases and 9 bases, with 18 bases remaining between them. The CDR3 covers 14 residues. The CDR3 loop reads CASRPGQGNGEQFF. The CDR3 DNA sequence: TGTGCCAGCAGACCGGGACAAGGGAATGGTGAGCAGTTCTTC.

This clone was recorded only once. This rearrangement joins TRBV5-1 to TRBJ2-7; no clear D. The ends were cut back, 0 bases at V and 3 bases at J, with 13 bases in the middle. This CDR3 is 15 amino acids long. Germline CDR1 and CDR2: SGHRS and YFSETQ. The CDR3 nucleotides read TGCGCCAGCAGCTTGGCCACGACAAGTTACTACGAGCAGTACTTC. This codes for CASSLATTSYYEQYF. The whole variable domain, remainder taken from reference TRBV5-1 and TRBJ2-7, is KAGVTQTPRYLIKTRGQQVTLSCSPISGHRSVSWYQQTPGQGLQFLFEYFSETQRNKGNFPGRFSGRQFSNSRSEMNVSTLELGDSALYLCASSLATTSYYEQYFGPGTRLTVT.